This entry is about one TCR beta chain. Clones were sequenced by immunoSEQ multiplex PCR, and TCRdb holds only the in-frame ones, with some missing. The data show some 76,000 clones, 70% to 90% seen once. The sample is drawn from a study of OX40 agonist ivuxolimab in advanced cancers. Patients were ruled out by autoimmune disease history or systemic immunosuppression. Blood got drawn at baseline, again on cycle 4 day 1, and then on cycle 7 day 1. V lost 0 bases, J lost 4 bases, and 13 bases lay in between. This CDR3 has 15 amino acids. In germline, CDR1 is KGHSH, CDR2 LQKENI. The chain has TRBV18 and TRBJ2-7, with D perhaps TRBD1 (6 bases). Sequenced material: CD4+ or CD8+ T cells sorted from blood, taken in a trial of the OX40 agonist ivuxolimab. This TCR came from an adult with an advanced solid tumor such as melanoma, head and neck, liver or kidney cancer. The CDR3 here is CASSPPTRQGYEQYF. The CDR3 nucleotides are TGTGCCAGCTCACCACCGACCCGTCAGGGGTACGAGCAGTACTTC.